This TCR beta chain appears in the sequencing data of a study of radiation and T cells in renal cell carcinoma. Study background: Nephrectomy followed 15 Gy stereotactic body radiation by 4 weeks.

Time point defined: baseline pretreatment blood. Sample treatment: 15 Gy SBRT to primary tumor, nephrectomy 4 weeks later. This CDR3 spans 14 amino acids. The germline gives CDR1 SEHNR, CDR2 FQNEAQ (reference sequence). Trimming removed 2 bases from V and 4 bases from J, with 9 bases in between. Here immunoSEQ multiplex PCR was the method, and the copy in TCRdb shows in-frame clones only, minus some. The data hold 150,000 or so clones, with less than 90% observed a single time. Whole-study results and caveats: Baseline intratumoral clonotype presence is unknown without pretreatment biopsies.

Concerning this clone itself: Its cognate antigen is unknown.

This receptor was taken from a woman aged 70-85 years with renal cell carcinoma. V gene TRBV7-9 combines with J gene TRBJ1-3; D gene ambiguous. Specimen: blood, collected from a patient whose treatment included radiotherapy and nephrectomy. The chain's CDR3 is CASSLLLIGNTIYF. The CDR3 nucleotides are TGTGCCAGCAGCTTACTGCTCATCGGAAACACCATATATTTT.